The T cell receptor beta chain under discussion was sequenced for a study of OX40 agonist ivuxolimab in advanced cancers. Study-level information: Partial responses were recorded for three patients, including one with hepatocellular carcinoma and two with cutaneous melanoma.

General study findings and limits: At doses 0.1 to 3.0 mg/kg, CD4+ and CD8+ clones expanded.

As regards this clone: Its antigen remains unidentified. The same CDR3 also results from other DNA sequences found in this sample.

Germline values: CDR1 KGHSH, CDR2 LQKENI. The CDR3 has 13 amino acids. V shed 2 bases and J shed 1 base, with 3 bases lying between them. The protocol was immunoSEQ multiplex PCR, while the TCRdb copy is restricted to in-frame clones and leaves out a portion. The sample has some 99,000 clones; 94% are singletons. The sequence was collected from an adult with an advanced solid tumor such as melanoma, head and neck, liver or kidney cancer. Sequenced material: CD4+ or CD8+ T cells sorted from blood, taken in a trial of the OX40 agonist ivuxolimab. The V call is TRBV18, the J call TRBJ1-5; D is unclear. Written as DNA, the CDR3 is TGTGCCAGCTCACCAGGGAGCAATCAGCCCCAGCATTTT. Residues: CASSPGSNQPQHF.